The T cell receptor (beta chain) described here comes from a study of T cells after yellow fever vaccination. TCRdb called the 5' RACE reads again in MiXCR, with one record for every CDR3 protein. The sample lists approximately 610,000 distinct CDR3 sequences; less than 20% were seen once. Germline V gene data show CDR1 as SGHTA and CDR2 as FQGNSA. This CDR3 comprises 15 residues. Trimming left V 5 bases short and J 0 bases short, with 13 bases between. This receptor was obtained from a man younger than 35 who received the YFV17D yellow fever vaccine. The specimen was PBMCs, collected 5 days after the first yellow fever vaccination. The rearrangement uses TRBV7-2 and TRBJ1-1; the D is unclear. For the CDR3, the DNA is TGTGCCAGCAGCAAGATGGGTCAAGTGAACACTGAAGCTTTCTTT. Translated, it gives CASSKMGQVNTEAFF.